A selection of T cell receptor beta chains follows, all from one sample in a study of post-analysis software for immune sequencing data. Each CDR3 protein gets one entry after TCRdb re-called the PCR reads with MiXCR. The sample carries 750,000 to 950,000 distinct CDR3 sequences, 46% recorded once. Sequencing was carried out using blood. These receptors came from a girl aged 10-17 years with multiple sclerosis. The CDR3 runs from the conserved cysteine through the conserved F or W. A D gene is named only where the DNA matches it firmly. A clone size is listed for some rows: how often the clone was seen (once, few, many), or a class if it is expanded.

d_gene	abundance	v_gene	j_gene	CDR3aa	CDR3nt
TRBD1	-	TRBV5-1	TRBJ2-2	CASSLRSGGNTGELFF	TGCGCCAGCAGCTTGAGGTCAGGGGGGAACACCGGGGAGCTGTTTTTT
TRBD1	-	TRBV7-2	TRBJ1-3	CASSRTGGVNTIYF	TGTGCCAGCAGCAGGACAGGGGGCGTCAACACCATATATTTT
TRBD2	-	TRBV7-9	TRBJ2-7	CASSRTSGRFHEQYF	TGTGCCAGCAGCCGGACTAGCGGGAGGTTCCATGAGCAGTACTTC
-	-	TRBV7-9	TRBJ1-2	CASSLGPVEFYGYTF	TGTGCCAGCAGCCTCGGGCCAGTCGAGTTCTATGGCTACACCTTC
TRBD1	few	TRBV5-1	TRBJ2-5	CASSFPNPGTGRLEETQYF	TGCGCCAGCAGCTTTCCTAATCCCGGGACAGGGAGGTTAGAAGAGACCCAGTACTTC
-	few	TRBV5-1	TRBJ1-1	CASSLAPGEGAEAFF	TGCGCCAGCAGCTTGGCCCCTGGGGAGGGGGCTGAAGCTTTCTTT
TRBD1	-	TRBV29-1	TRBJ1-1	CSVEGPGQGGAFF	TGCAGCGTTGAAGGCCCGGGACAGGGGGGGGCTTTCTTT
TRBD2	-	TRBV29-1	TRBJ2-1	CSVEDPGLAGDEQFF	TGCAGCGTTGAAGATCCAGGACTAGCGGGAGATGAGCAGTTCTTC
-	few	TRBV10-3	TRBJ1-5	CAIRDIDLNQPQHF	TGTGCCATCAGGGACATCGATCTCAATCAGCCCCAGCATTTT
-	once	TRBV6-2/TRBV6-3	TRBJ2-4	CASSPMGPTDIQYF	TGTGCCAGCAGCCCGATGGGCCCTACCGACATTCAGTACTTC
-	few	TRBV20-1	TRBJ2-1	CSARDRTAEPYNEQFF	TGCAGTGCTAGAGATCGAACGGCGGAGCCATACAATGAGCAGTTCTTC
TRBD1	-	TRBV28	TRBJ2-5	CASSLGGSGKGQGKREQYF	TGTGCCAGCAGTTTAGGGGGTTCTGGAAAGGGACAGGGGAAGAGGGAGCAGTACTTC
-	few	TRBV19	TRBJ2-6	CASQNRAGANVLTF	TGTGCCAGCCAAAACAGGGCTGGGGCCAACGTCCTGACTTTC
-	-	TRBV3-1	TRBJ2-1	CASSRDSPAYNEQFF	TGTGCCAGCAGCCGGGACTCCCCAGCCTACAATGAGCAGTTCTTC
TRBD1	-	TRBV5-1	TRBJ1-2	CASSCPQGAGGYTF	TGCGCCAGCAGCTGCCCCCAGGGGGCGGGCGGCTACACCTTC
-	-	TRBV9	TRBJ2-2	CASSVADGELFF	TGTGCCAGCAGCGTAGCAGACGGGGAGCTGTTTTTT
-	few	TRBV6-6	TRBJ2-7	CASRDQGLGAYEQYF	TGTGCCAGCAGAGACCAGGGCTTAGGGGCCTACGAGCAGTACTTC
-	few	TRBV7-9	TRBJ2-1	CASSSTLAEQFF	TGTGCCAGCAGCTCCACCCTAGCGGAGCAGTTCTTC
-	-	TRBV12-3/TRBV12-4	TRBJ2-3	CASSWASGTDTQYF	TGTGCCAGCAGTTGGGCTAGCGGCACAGATACGCAGTATTTT
-	-	TRBV5-1	TRBJ1-4	CASSLTGNNEKLFF	TGCGCCAGCAGCTTGACAGGGAATAATGAAAAACTGTTTTTT
-	-	TRBV6-5	TRBJ2-7	CASSYSRDSSYEQYF	TGTGCCAGCAGTTACTCGCGGGACAGCTCCTACGAGCAGTACTTC
-	-	TRBV5-5	TRBJ1-1	CASSGVLGSNTEAFF	TGTGCCAGCAGCGGAGTGCTGGGGTCGAACACTGAAGCTTTCTTT
-	few	TRBV4-2	TRBJ2-7	CASAQRVGYEQYF	TGTGCCAGCGCCCAGCGTGTCGGCTACGAGCAGTACTTC
-	-	TRBV15	TRBJ1-5	CATSTIRRGQPQHF	TGTGCCACCAGCACAATCCGACGGGGGCAGCCCCAGCATTTT
-	few	TRBV27	TRBJ1-6	CASSRRRSDNSPLHF	TGTGCCAGCAGCCGCCGGCGGTCCGATAATTCACCCCTCCACTTT
TRBD2	few	TRBV9	TRBJ2-5	CASSRTSGLQETQYF	TGTGCCAGCTCTCGGACTAGCGGTCTCCAAGAGACCCAGTACTTC
-	-	TRBV12-3/TRBV12-4	TRBJ2-3	CASRARGWTDTQYF	TGTGCCAGCAGGGCCCGGGGTTGGACAGATACGCAGTATTTT
-	-	TRBV6-5	TRBJ2-1	CTSSPTRGTEQFF	TGTACCAGCAGTCCCACTCGGGGGACTGAGCAGTTCTTC